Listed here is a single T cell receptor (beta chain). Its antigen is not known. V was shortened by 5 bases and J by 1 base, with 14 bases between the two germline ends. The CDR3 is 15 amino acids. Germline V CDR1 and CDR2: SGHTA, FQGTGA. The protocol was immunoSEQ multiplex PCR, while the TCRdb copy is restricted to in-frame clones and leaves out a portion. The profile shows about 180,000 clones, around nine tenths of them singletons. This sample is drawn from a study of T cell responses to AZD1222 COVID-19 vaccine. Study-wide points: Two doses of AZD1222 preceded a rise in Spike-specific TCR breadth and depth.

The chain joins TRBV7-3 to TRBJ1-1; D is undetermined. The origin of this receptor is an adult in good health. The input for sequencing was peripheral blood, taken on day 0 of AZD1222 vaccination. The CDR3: CASSPFPSRNTEAFF. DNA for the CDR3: TGTGCCAGCAGCCCATTTCCTTCCCGGAACACTGAAGCTTTCTTT. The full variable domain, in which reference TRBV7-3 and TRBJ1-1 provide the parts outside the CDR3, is GAGVSQTPSNKVTEKGKYVELRCDPISGHTALYWYRQSLGQGPEFLIYFQGTGAADDSGLPNDRFFAVRPEGSVSTLKIQRTERGDSAVYLCASSPFPSRNTEAFFGQGTRLTVV.